The 29 T cell receptor beta chains listed next were all sequenced from one sample in a study of identifying expanded T cells in peripheral blood. Produced via immunoSEQ multiplex PCR; TCRdb's table is partial and in-frame only. This table has roughly 75,000 clones, 90% appearing once. Sequenced sample: blood. Every receptor here comes from a person aged 18 to 75 in good health.

V gene TRBV4-3 combines with J gene TRBJ2-1; 8 bases are a match to TRBD1. Unmatched junction bases numbered 6, after V lost 4 bases and J lost 7 bases. CDR1 and CDR2 (germline): LGHNA, YSLEER. The CDR3 sequence is 14 residues long. CDR3 sequence (DNA): TGCGCCAGCAGCCCCGGACAGGGCTGGAATGAGCAGTTCTTC. This codes for CASSPGQGWNEQFF.

The chain uses TRBV14 and TRBJ2-2, with D possibly TRBD2 on 6 matching bases. This CDR3 is built from 14 residues. Germline-derived CDR1 and CDR2 are SGHDN and FVKESK. The V end was cut by 8 bases, the J end by 5 bases, with 15 bases between. The CDR3 sequence: CASQQTSWTGELFF. The CDR3, as DNA: TGTGCCAGCCAACAAACTAGCTGGACCGGGGAGCTGTTTTTT.

The V call is TRBV11-2, the J call TRBJ2-7, with TRBD1 as a possible D gene (5 bases). Germline CDR1 SGHAT, CDR2 FQNNGV. Trimming removed 5 bases from V and 0 bases from J, with 14 bases in between. The CDR3 length is 15 residues. The CDR3 region is CASSAETVSSYEQYF. The CDR3 coding sequence is TGTGCCAGCAGCGCGGAGACAGTTAGCTCCTACGAGCAGTACTTC.

In this sample, this clone turned up once. The chain uses TRBV18 and TRBJ1-1, with D uncertain. V was pared by 1 base and J by 4 bases, with 7 bases between. This CDR3 spans 13 amino acids. The germline V gene encodes CDR1 KGHSH and CDR2 LQKENI. The CDR3 DNA is TGTGCCAGCTCACCACTCCAATCCACTGAAGCTTTCTTT. Translating gives CASSPLQSTEAFF.

The chain has TRBV6-6 and TRBJ1-1; unclear D gene. The CDR3 spans 11 residues. V shed 5 bases and J shed 10 bases, with 11 bases lying between them. Per the germline V gene, CDR1 is MNHNY and CDR2 is SVGAGI (reference sequence). CDR3 in DNA: TGTGCCAGCAGTCCACAGCTAGTAGCTTTCTTT. Its translation: CASSPQLVAFF.

This rearrangement joins TRBV2 to TRBJ1-6; unclear D gene. Trimming shortened V by 3 bases and J by 0 bases, and 9 bases separated the two germline ends. The CDR3 runs 16 residues. CDR1 and CDR2 (germline): SNHLY, FYNNEI. DNA for the CDR3: TGTGCCAGCAGTGACGTCAGCAGCTCCTATAATTCACCCCTCCACTTT. Translating it yields CASSDVSSSYNSPLHF.

The V gene is TRBV7-9, the J gene TRBJ2-5; 9 bases match TRBD1. Germline V gene sequence: CDR1 SEHNR, CDR2 FQNEAQ (reference sequence). Trimming removed 5 bases from V and 6 bases from J; junction bases left unmatched: 4. The CDR3 has 13 amino acids. The CDR3: CASSLGTGQTQYF. CDR3 bases: TGTGCCAGCAGCCTCGGGACAGGGCAGACCCAGTACTTC. Together with reference TRBV7-9 and TRBJ2-5, the CDR3 gives the full variable domain: DTGVSQNPRHKITKRGQNVTFRCDPISEHNRLYWYRQTLGQGPEFLTYFQNEAQLEKSRLLSDRFSAERPKGSFSTLEIQRTEQGDSAMYLCASSLGTGQTQYFGPGTRLLVL.

The chain is built from TRBV6-5 and TRBJ2-7; tentatively, D is TRBD2 (5 bases). From germline, CDR1 is MNHEY and CDR2 SVGAGI. The CDR3 runs 15 residues. V dropped 2 bases and J dropped 2 bases, with 13 bases sitting between them. This CDR3 is CASSYKAGLTYEQYF. CDR3 bases: TGTGCCAGCAGTTACAAGGCCGGACTGACCTACGAGCAGTACTTC.

This clone was detected once. The chain combines TRBV20-1 with TRBJ2-5; D possibly corresponds to TRBD2 (7 bases). The CDR3 extends over 11 amino acids. Germline V gives CDR1 DFQATT, CDR2 SNEGSKA (reference sequence). The V end lost 7 bases, the J end lost 4 bases, and 10 bases lay between the germline ends. Written as DNA, the CDR3 is TGCAGTGTCGGGGGGCGAGAGACCCAGTACTTC. It encodes CSVGGRETQYF.

The rearrangement joins TRBV18 to TRBJ1-3; D uncertain. The CDR3 runs 15 residues. Germline-derived CDR1 and CDR2 are KGHSH and LQKENI. Deletions cut 2 bases from V and 0 bases from J, with 8 bases between. CDR3 sequence (DNA): TGTGCCAGCTCACCATACGGGGACTCTGGAAACACCATATATTTT. Translating gives CASSPYGDSGNTIYF. The full variable domain, its missing parts supplied by reference TRBV18 and TRBJ1-3, is NAGVMQNPRHLVRRRGQEARLRCSPMKGHSHVYWYRQLPEEGLKFMVYLQKENIIDESGMPKERFSAEFPKEGPSILRIQQVVRGDSAAYFCASSPYGDSGNTIYFGEGSWLTVV.

The chain employs TRBV19 and TRBJ2-6; D perhaps matches TRBD2 (5 bases). Between the trimmed V and J ends, which lost 5 bases and 5 bases, there was a span of 10 bases. The CDR3 sequence is 14 residues long. Germline-derived CDR1 and CDR2 are LNHDA and SQIVND (reference sequence). CDR3 nucleotides: TGTGCCAGTAGTGAGGGAGTGTGGGCCAACGTCCTGACTTTC. This encodes CASSEGVWANVLTF.

The chain carries TRBV23-1 and TRBJ2-7, with 10 bases lining up with TRBD1. TRBV23-1 is given ORF status, its function remaining uncertain. There are 18 residues in the CDR3. After removal of 2 bases from V and 1 base from J, the junction contained 11 bases not matched to a gene. For the CDR3, the DNA is TGCGCCAGCAGTCAACCTTCCCCGAGGACAGGGGGTTCCTACGAGCAGTACTTC. Protein product: CASSQPSPRTGGSYEQYF.

The rearrangement uses TRBV7-2 and TRBJ1-2; 10 nucleotides line up with TRBD1. The length of the CDR3 is 13 residues. The germline CDR1 and CDR2 sequences are SGHTA and FQGNSA. V shed 1 base and J 7 bases; nucleotides not matched to a gene: 0. CDR3 in DNA: TGTGCCAGCAGCTTAGGGGACAGGGGTGGCTACACCTTC. Its protein is CASSLGDRGGYTF.

The rearrangement joins TRBV6-1 to TRBJ1-5; D is unclear. CDR3 size: 16 residues. Per the germline V gene, CDR1 is MNHNS and CDR2 is SASEGT. The V gene lost 2 bases and the J gene lost 5 bases, with 16 bases spanning the gap. CDR3: CASSEYPSGYDQPQHF. CDR3 in DNA: TGTGCCAGCAGTGAATATCCGTCGGGGTATGATCAGCCCCAGCATTTT.

DNA of the CDR3: TGTGCCAGCGGGGGACAGCCAAACACAGATACGCAGTATTTT. Translated: CASGGQPNTDTQYF. The V and J genes are TRBV6-1 and TRBJ2-3; 7 bases align to TRBD1. The CDR3 runs 14 residues. Germline-derived CDR1 and CDR2 are MNHNS and SASEGT. V trimming: 8 bases; J trimming: 2 bases; junction bases outside the gene matches: 7.

The chain employs TRBV28 and TRBJ2-1; no definite D call. With 2 bases removed from V and 8 bases from J, the gap between germline ends came to 19 bases. CDR1 MDHEN and CDR2 SYDVKM come from the germline V gene. The CDR3 loop spans 16 amino acids. The CDR3 bases are TGTGCCAGCAGTTTAACCGCACTCCAAGGGAACTATGAGCAGTTCTTC. Its translation is CASSLTALQGNYEQFF. The complete variable domain, with remaining parts taken from reference TRBV28 and TRBJ2-1, reads DVKVTQSSRYLVKRTGEKVFLECVQDMDHENMFWYRQDPGLGLRLIYFSYDVKMKEKGDIPEGYSVSREKKERFSLILESASTNQTSMYLCASSLTALQGNYEQFFGPGTRLTVL.

The genes are TRBV2 and TRBJ2-7; TRBD1 matches at 7 bases. Germline loops: CDR1 SNHLY, CDR2 FYNNEI. V lost 8 bases and J lost 2; bases outside the gene matches: 3. CDR3 length: 12 amino acids. DNA for the CDR3: TGTGCCAGCCGGGGACAGACCTACGAGCAGTACTTC. Translation gives CASRGQTYEQYF. The full variable domain, completed using reference TRBV2 and TRBJ2-7, is EPEVTQTPSHQVTQMGQEVILRCVPISNHLYFYWYRQILGQKVEFLVSFYNNEISEKSEIFDDQFSVERPDGSNFTLKIRSTKLEDSAMYFCASRGQTYEQYFGPGTRLTVT.

The rearrangement joins TRBV5-1 to TRBJ2-1, with TRBD1 as a possible D gene (6 bases). The CDR3 is made up of 16 amino acids. Looked up from germline, CDR1 is SGHRS and CDR2 is YFSETQ. Trimming removed 2 bases at V and 1 base at J, with 13 bases between. CDR3 amino acids: CASSFSGQISYNEQFF. The CDR3 DNA reads as TGCGCCAGCAGCTTTTCGGGACAAATATCCTACAATGAGCAGTTCTTC.

This clone was detected once. The rearrangement joins TRBV6-6 to TRBJ1-5, with 7 bases that match TRBD1. The CDR3 consists of 15 residues. Germline values: CDR1 MNHNY, CDR2 SVGAGI (reference sequence). V shed 4 bases and J 4 bases; nucleotides not matched to a gene: 7. The CDR3 region is CASSSHRGQNQPQHF. The CDR3 region has the DNA TGTGCCAGCAGTTCCCACAGGGGACAGAATCAGCCCCAGCATTTT.

The rearrangement links TRBV5-4 to TRBJ2-3, with D hard to call. CDR3 length equals 13 residues. CDR1 and CDR2 (germline): SGHNT, YYREEE (reference sequence). V lost 3 bases and J 5 bases, leaving 10 bases between the germline ends. This CDR3 reads CASSSLPGDTQYF. Written as DNA, the CDR3 is TGTGCCAGCAGCTCCCTCCCGGGAGATACGCAGTATTTT.

The chain has TRBV5-1 and TRBJ1-2; D unresolved. Germline assignment: CDR1 SGHRS and CDR2 YFSETQ. The ends were cut back, 4 bases at V and 1 base at J, with 23 bases in the middle. The CDR3 has 18 residues. CDR3 sequence: CASSIIGPSAGYNYGYTF. CDR3 DNA sequence: TGCGCCAGCAGCATCATCGGCCCTTCCGCCGGGTATAACTATGGCTACACCTTC. The full variable domain, completed using reference TRBV5-1 and TRBJ1-2, is KAGVTQTPRYLIKTRGQQVTLSCSPISGHRSVSWYQQTPGQGLQFLFEYFSETQRNKGNFPGRFSGRQFSNSRSEMNVSTLELGDSALYLCASSIIGPSAGYNYGYTFGSGTRLTVV.

The CDR3 DNA reads as TGTGCCAGCAGCTTAGTCGGGGGTGGCAGATACGAGCAGTACTTC. Translating gives CASSLVGGGRYEQYF. The genes are TRBV11-2 and TRBJ2-7; weak D call: TRBD2 (6 bases). The V and J ends lost 1 base and 4 bases respectively, with 14 bases between them. Looked up from germline, CDR1 is SGHAT and CDR2 is FQNNGV. The CDR3 consists of 15 residues.

This clone was recorded a few times. The V and J genes are TRBV7-9 and TRBJ2-3, with D tentatively TRBD1 (6 bases). Trimming pared 1 base from V and 2 bases from J, leaving 10 bases between. The CDR3 totals 15 residues. From germline, CDR1 is SEHNR and CDR2 FQNEAQ (reference sequence). The CDR3 nucleotides read TGTGCCAGCAGCTTAGGGGGGCGGAACACAGATACGCAGTATTTT. Translating it yields CASSLGGRNTDTQYF.

This chain uses TRBV4-3 with TRBJ1-6; tentatively, D is TRBD1 (6 bases). Germline CDR1 is LGHNA and CDR2 is YSLEER. The length of the CDR3 is 15 residues. Trimming removed 3 bases at V and 0 bases at J, with 6 bases between. For the CDR3, the DNA is TGCGCCAGCAGCCAGGACAGCTCCTATAATTCACCCCTCCACTTT. Protein product: CASSQDSSYNSPLHF.

The rearrangement links TRBV6-1 to TRBJ1-1; 10 nucleotides line up with TRBD1. V shed 6 bases and J 3 bases; nucleotides not matched to a gene: 7. Per germline, CDR1 MNHNS and CDR2 SASEGT. This CDR3 has 15 amino acids. The CDR3 loop is CASRPDRGLYTEAFF. Written as DNA, the CDR3 is TGTGCCAGCAGGCCCGACAGGGGGCTTTACACTGAAGCTTTCTTT.

V gene TRBV27 combines with J gene TRBJ2-1; D might be TRBD2 (5 bases). The ends were cut back, 5 bases at V and 1 base at J, with 12 bases in the middle. This CDR3 is built from 15 residues. Germline-derived CDR1 and CDR2 are MNHEY and SMNVEV (reference sequence). In DNA form, the CDR3 reads TGTGCCAGCAGTCGAGGGATATGGTCCTACAATGAGCAGTTCTTC. Its protein product is CASSRGIWSYNEQFF.

V and J are TRBV29-1 and TRBJ2-1; 8 nucleotides line up with TRBD2. V shed 7 bases and J 1 base; nucleotides not matched to a gene: 15. The germline V gene has CDR1 SQVTM and CDR2 ANQGSEA. This CDR3 spans 17 amino acids. This chain's CDR3 is CSAERGLAGLSYNEQFF. The DNA for the CDR3 is TGCAGCGCCGAAAGAGGGCTAGCGGGCCTATCCTACAATGAGCAGTTCTTC.

The chain employs TRBV18 and TRBJ2-5; no clear D. V lost 3 bases to trimming and J lost 5 bases, with 13 bases between them. There are 14 residues in the CDR3. Germline V CDR1 and CDR2: KGHSH, LQKENI. DNA of the CDR3: TGTGCCAGCTCACCCGGCCCCTCCGGGGAGACCCAGTACTTC. Encoded protein: CASSPGPSGETQYF.

This chain uses TRBV7-2 with TRBJ2-7; 11 nucleotides align to TRBD2. The germline CDR1 and CDR2 sequences are SGHTA and FQGNSA. Losses at the gene ends were 5 bases for V and 3 bases for J; bases not matched to a gene: 3. The CDR3 totals 14 residues. As DNA, the CDR3 is TGTGCCAGCAGCAACGGACTAGCGGGCTACGAGCAGTACTTC. Translating it yields CASSNGLAGYEQYF.